Below are 6 T cell receptor beta chains sequenced from a single sample in a study of fetal regulatory T cell absence and autoimmunity. The protocol was immunoSEQ multiplex PCR, while the TCRdb copy is restricted to in-frame clones and leaves out a portion. This sample has approximately 49,000 clones, with around 85% found just once. Source material: cord blood. The source is a newborn boy with IPEX syndrome.

The chain carries TRBV30 and TRBJ1-2, with D unresolved. The CDR3 consists of 12 residues. Germline CDR1 is GTSNPN and CDR2 is SVGIG (reference sequence). Trimming shortened V by 0 bases and J by 4 bases, and 6 bases separated the two germline ends. DNA of the CDR3: TGTGCCTGGAGTGTACGACCCTATGGCTACACCTTC. Translation gives CAWSVRPYGYTF.

The rearrangement uses TRBV6-5 and TRBJ2-3, with 9 bases matching TRBD1. The germline CDR1 and CDR2 sequences are MNHEY and SVGAGI. The CDR3 runs to 16 residues. J gave up 5 bases and V 4 bases, and 10 bases lay outside the gene matches. DNA for the CDR3: TGTGCCAGCAGTTCTCGTACACAGGGGGCTGGAGATACGCAGTATTTT. Protein sequence: CASSSRTQGAGDTQYF.

This chain links TRBV7-9 with TRBJ2-3, with D hard to call. V was shortened by 0 bases and J by 2 bases, with 9 bases between the two germline ends. CDR1 SEHNR and CDR2 FQNEAQ come from the germline V gene (reference sequence). This CDR3 is built from 15 residues. The CDR3 DNA follows: TGTGCCAGCAGCTTAGCTCCCCAATACACAGATACGCAGTATTTT. It encodes CASSLAPQYTDTQYF. The whole variable domain, filled in from reference TRBV7-9 and TRBJ2-3, reads DTGVSQNPRHKITKRGQNVTFRCDPISEHNRLYWYRQTLGQGPEFLTYFQNEAQLEKSRLLSDRFSAERPKGSFSTLEIQRTEQGDSAMYLCASSLAPQYTDTQYFGPGTRLTVL.

This clone was detected only once. This chain links TRBV12-5 with TRBJ1-2; D unresolved. Trimming shortened V by 0 bases and J by 7 bases, and 15 bases separated the two germline ends. The CDR3 covers 15 residues. Germline V gene sequence: CDR1 LGHNT, CDR2 FRNRAP. In DNA, the CDR3 is TGTGCTAGTGGTTTGGTACGGGTGAGGCGCGGTGGCTACACCTTC. This sequence encodes CASGLVRVRRGGYTF. Filled out from reference TRBV12-5 and TRBJ1-2, the complete variable domain reads DARVTQTPRHKVTEMGQEVTMRCQPILGHNTVFWYRQTMMQGLELLAYFRNRAPLDDSGMPKDRFSAEMPDATLATLKIQPSEPRDSAVYFCASGLVRVRRGGYTFGSGTRLTVV.

This chain links TRBV18 with TRBJ1-1; TRBD1 matches 8 bases. J lost 5 bases, V lost 6 bases, and 14 bases had no gene match. CDR3 size: 16 residues. The germline CDR1 and CDR2 sequences are KGHSH and LQKENI. The DNA for the CDR3 is TGTGCCAGCTCGCCGGTGACAGGGGTGAAGGGGACTGAAGCTTTCTTT. Its translation is CASSPVTGVKGTEAFF.

This clone is a singleton in its sample. The chain employs TRBV10-3 and TRBJ2-1; D unclear. V lost 2 bases and J 6 bases, leaving 8 bases between the germline ends. The CDR3 is made up of 13 amino acids. From germline, CDR1 is ENHRY and CDR2 SYGVKD. This CDR3 is CAISEGGINEQFF. In nucleotides, the CDR3 is TGTGCCATCAGTGAGGGCGGAATCAATGAGCAGTTCTTC.